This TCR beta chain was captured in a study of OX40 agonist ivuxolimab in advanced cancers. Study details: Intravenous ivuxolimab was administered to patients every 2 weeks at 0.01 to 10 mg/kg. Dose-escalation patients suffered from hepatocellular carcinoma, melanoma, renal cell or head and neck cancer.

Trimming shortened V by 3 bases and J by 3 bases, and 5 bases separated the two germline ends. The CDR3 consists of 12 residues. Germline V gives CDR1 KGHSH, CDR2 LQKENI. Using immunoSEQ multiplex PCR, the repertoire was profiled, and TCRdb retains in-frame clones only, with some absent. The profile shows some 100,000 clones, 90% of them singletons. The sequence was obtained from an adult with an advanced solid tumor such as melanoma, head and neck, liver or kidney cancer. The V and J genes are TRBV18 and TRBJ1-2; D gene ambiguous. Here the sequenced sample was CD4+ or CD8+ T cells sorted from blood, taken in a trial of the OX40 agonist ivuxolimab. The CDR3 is CASSPGHYGYTF. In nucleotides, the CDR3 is TGTGCCAGCTCACCCGGGCACTATGGCTACACCTTC.